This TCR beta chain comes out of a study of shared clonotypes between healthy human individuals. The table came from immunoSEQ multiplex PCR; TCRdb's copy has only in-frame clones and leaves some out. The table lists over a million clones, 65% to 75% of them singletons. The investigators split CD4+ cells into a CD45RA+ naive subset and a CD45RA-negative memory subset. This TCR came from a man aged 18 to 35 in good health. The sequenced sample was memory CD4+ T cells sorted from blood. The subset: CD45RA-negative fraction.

The CDR3 reads CASSLEVGGAEKFF. The CDR3 DNA reads as TGTGCCAGCAGCTTAGAGGTAGGGGGCGCCGAGAAGTTCTTC. V and J are TRBV11-2 and TRBJ2-1, with 7 bases fitting TRBD1. CDR1 is SGHAT and CDR2 is FQNNGV in the germline V gene. The CDR3 is 14 residues long. V was pared by 0 bases and J by 14 bases, with 10 bases of the junction left unmatched.